This TCR beta chain was captured by sequencing in a study of cytomegalovirus exposure and HLA in healthy donors. Study as a whole: A prior study identified 110 million or so unique TCR beta sequences from 200 million or so T cells.

With 60 Vbeta and 13 Jbeta primers, the PCR was carried out. TCRdb keeps only in-frame clones here, not all; method: immunoSEQ multiplex PCR. The data show fewer than 250,000 clones, over 60% seen once. General observations from the study: There were 164 TCR beta chains listed as cytomegalovirus-associated. TRBV6-2, TRBV6-3 and some other V segments were excluded as indistinguishable.

This clone has more than one count but fewer than ten. Its target is not known. Germline V gene data show CDR1 as SEHNR and CDR2 as FQNEAQ (reference sequence). The CDR3 spans 15 residues. Trimming pared 7 bases from V and 5 bases from J, leaving 17 bases between. This TCR was sampled from a woman in her thirties or forties in good health and CMV-seronegative. V gene TRBV7-9 combines with J gene TRBJ1-4; D unclear. Material for sequencing was PBMCs. DNA of the CDR3: TGTGCCAGCACCCAAACTAGGGAACCAAATGAAAAACTGTTTTTT. Protein: CASTQTREPNEKLFF. The whole variable domain, filled in from reference TRBV7-9 and TRBJ1-4, reads DTGVSQNPRHKITKRGQNVTFRCDPISEHNRLYWYRQTLGQGPEFLTYFQNEAQLEKSRLLSDRFSAERPKGSFSTLEIQRTEQGDSAMYLCASTQTREPNEKLFFGSGTQLSVL.